This TCR beta chain was identified during a study of regulatory T cells in long-lasting Graves disease. Study-wide points: Persistent disease samples used TRBV28, TRBJ1-2 and TRBJ2-5 preferentially.

As for time point: newly diagnosed GD, antithyroid drugs for less than 3 months. RNA isolated from PBMCs was used to make the TCR library. Combining iRepertoire HTBI primers with Arm-PCR of CDR3 regions, the authors built TCR beta libraries. TCRdb reprocessed the multiplex PCR reads via MiXCR and lists one record per CDR3 protein. The sample includes some 350,000 distinct CDR3 sequences, around 15% of them seen just once. The germline CDR1 and CDR2 sequences are SEHNR and FQNEAQ (reference sequence). This CDR3 contains 17 residues. Trimming shortened V by 5 bases and J by 4 bases, and 24 bases separated the two germline ends. This clonotype was recorded at least ten times. The antigen is not known. The data were also submitted as part of a second study, on T cells in Graves' hyperthyroidism and ophthalmopathy. This second study notes: Ophthalmopathy and stable hyperthyroidism were separated by a 13 V-J model.

This clonotype was obtained from a woman aged 18-29 years with Graves disease. The chain is built from TRBV7-9 and TRBJ2-7, with a weak D call TRBD2 (5 bases). Sequencing was performed on peripheral blood mononuclear cells (PBMCs), taken at new diagnosis, from a patient treated with antithyroid drugs. The chain's CDR3 is CASSNEFVEGLPYEQYF. CDR3 DNA: TGTGCCAGCAGCAACGAATTCGTCGAGGGCCTACCTTACGAGCAGTACTTC.